The clone carrying this T cell receptor beta chain was recorded at least ten times. Its target is unknown. The entry originates in a study of T cell repertoires in cytomegalovirus infection. Study-level results: Within the response measured ex vivo, HLA-C-restricted CMV-specific TCR beta clonotypes were dominant.

TCRdb reanalysed the reads using MiXCR and keeps one entry per CDR3 protein. This sample yields hundreds of thousands of distinct CDR3 sequences, of which roughly 24% are seen a single time; less than 9.5% belongs to the top ten. The CDR3 runs to 11 residues. Germline lookup yields CDR1 SEHNR and CDR2 FQNEAQ (reference sequence). V was cut by 2 bases and J by 8 bases, with 3 bases left in between. The gene calls are TRBV7-9 and TRBJ1-4; D remains ambiguous. The source material was CD8+ T cells from PBMCs. The TCR was taken from a human donor in good health (CMV status not recorded). Some clones in this sample may be carry-over from other donors' samples. In DNA form, the CDR3 reads TGTGCCAGCAGCTTAAACGAAAAACTGTTTTTT. Protein product: CASSLNEKLFF.